This T cell receptor beta chain was captured in a study of HIV-infected patients and healthy controls. TCRdb re-derived calls from the 5' RACE reads in MiXCR, one entry per CDR3 protein. Seen here are about 64,000 distinct CDR3 sequences, roughly 19% observed once, and the top ten hold approximately 1.5%. CDR3 length equals 12 residues. CDR1 MNHNY and CDR2 SVGAGI come from the germline V gene (reference sequence). V gave up 6 bases and J gave up 6 bases, with 8 bases separating them. The sequence was collected from a human donor in good health. Material: CD4+ T cells from blood. The gene calls are TRBV6-6 and TRBJ2-2; the D is unclear. CDR3 nucleotide sequence: TGTGCCAGCAGCCGGACCGCCGGGGAGCTGTTTTTT. Residues: CASSRTAGELFF.